The text below deals with one T cell receptor (beta chain). This sample is drawn from a study of cytomegalovirus exposure and HLA in healthy donors. For the study at large: Around 200 million T cells yielded 100 million to 130 million unique TCR beta sequences, as an earlier analysis found.

Primers included in the PCR were 60 Vbeta and 13 Jbeta primers. In the original processing: Tens of millions of unique TCR beta chains, 9.5 million to 11 million of them shared, were counted by a later analysis. Only in-frame clones appear in the TCRdb table, and some are missing; sequencing was by immunoSEQ multiplex PCR. V and J calls and clone size are those listed in that table; D and trimming were worked out from the DNA. The table lists about 200,000 clones, about 75% of them singletons, with around 1.8% in the top ten. The ends lost 5 bases at V and 7 bases at J; junction bases unmatched: 7. This CDR3 spans 14 amino acids. Per the germline V gene, CDR1 is MNHEY and CDR2 is SMNVEV (reference sequence).

V gene TRBV27 combines with J gene TRBJ2-4; 8 nucleotides line up with TRBD2. The TCR originated in a man between 18 and 35 years old in good health and CMV-seronegative. Input material: PBMCs. CDR3 region: CASSPGGGRNIQYF. The CDR3 DNA is TGTGCCAGCAGTCCCGGGGGGGGGCGGAACATTCAGTACTTC.